This T cell receptor (beta chain) is drawn from a study of response to subunit inactivated influenza vaccine. As to this clonotype: What it binds is not known.

Study-level results: The authors suggested that few new T cells are recruited per seasonal influenza vaccination.

Germline V gene data show CDR1 as DFQATT and CDR2 as SNEGSKA (reference sequence). This CDR3 has 13 residues. The V end lost 6 bases, the J end lost 2 bases, and 14 bases lay between the germline ends. TCRdb used MiXCR to reprocess the RT-PCR reads, holding one entry per CDR3 protein. The sample holds 860,000 or so distinct CDR3 sequences, roughly 20% seen once. Sequences were derived from PBMCs from blood, sampled around 5 days after vaccination. The gene calls are TRBV20-1 and TRBJ2-7, with a tentative D call TRBD2 (6 bases). The receptor was derived from a man aged 45 to 65 who received an inactivated influenza vaccine. CDR3 sequence reads: CSAYSGYAYEQYF. For the CDR3, the DNA is TGCAGTGCCTATAGCGGATATGCCTACGAGCAGTACTTC.